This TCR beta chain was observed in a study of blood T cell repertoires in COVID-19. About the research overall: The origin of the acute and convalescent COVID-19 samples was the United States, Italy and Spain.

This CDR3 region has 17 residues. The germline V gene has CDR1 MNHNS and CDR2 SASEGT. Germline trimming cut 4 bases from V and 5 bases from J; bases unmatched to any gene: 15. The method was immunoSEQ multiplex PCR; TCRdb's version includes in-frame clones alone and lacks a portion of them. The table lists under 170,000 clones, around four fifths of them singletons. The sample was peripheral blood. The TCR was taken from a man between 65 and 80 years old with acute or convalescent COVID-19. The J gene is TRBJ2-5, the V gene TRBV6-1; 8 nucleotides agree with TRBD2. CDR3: CASSAPGGGSKRETQYF. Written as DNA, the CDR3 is TGTGCCAGCAGTGCCCCCGGGGGGGGGTCGAAGCGGGAGACCCAGTACTTC.